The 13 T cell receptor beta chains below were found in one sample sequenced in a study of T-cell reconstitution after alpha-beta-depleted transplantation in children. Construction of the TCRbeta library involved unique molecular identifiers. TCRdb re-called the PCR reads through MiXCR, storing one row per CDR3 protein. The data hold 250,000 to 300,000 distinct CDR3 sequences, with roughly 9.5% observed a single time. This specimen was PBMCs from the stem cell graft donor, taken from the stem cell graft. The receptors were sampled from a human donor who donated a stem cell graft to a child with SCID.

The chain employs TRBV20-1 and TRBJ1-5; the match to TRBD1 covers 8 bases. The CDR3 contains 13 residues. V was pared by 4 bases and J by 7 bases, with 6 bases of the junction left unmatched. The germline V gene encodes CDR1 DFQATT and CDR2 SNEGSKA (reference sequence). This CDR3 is CSAKGQGEQPQHF. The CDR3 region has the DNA TGCAGTGCTAAAGGACAGGGTGAACAGCCCCAGCATTTT.

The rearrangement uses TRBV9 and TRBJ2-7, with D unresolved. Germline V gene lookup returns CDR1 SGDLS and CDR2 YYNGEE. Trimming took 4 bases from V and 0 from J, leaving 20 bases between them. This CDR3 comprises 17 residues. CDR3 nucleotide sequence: TGTGCCAGCAGCCCAGACGTCAAAAGACAACCCTCCTACGAGCAGTACTTC. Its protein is CASSPDVKRQPSYEQYF.

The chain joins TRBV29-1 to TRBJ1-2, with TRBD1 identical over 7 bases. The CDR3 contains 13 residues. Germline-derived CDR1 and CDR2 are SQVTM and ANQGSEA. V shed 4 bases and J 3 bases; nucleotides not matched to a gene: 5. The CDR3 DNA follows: TGCAGCGTTGTCGGGCAGGGGGACTATGGCTACACCTTC. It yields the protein CSVVGQGDYGYTF.

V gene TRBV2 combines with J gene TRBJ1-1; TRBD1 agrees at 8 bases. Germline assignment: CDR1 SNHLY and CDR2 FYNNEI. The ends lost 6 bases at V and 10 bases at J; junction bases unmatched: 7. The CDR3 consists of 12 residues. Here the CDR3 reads CASRDDRGRAFF. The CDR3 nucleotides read TGTGCCAGCAGAGACGACAGGGGCAGAGCTTTCTTT.

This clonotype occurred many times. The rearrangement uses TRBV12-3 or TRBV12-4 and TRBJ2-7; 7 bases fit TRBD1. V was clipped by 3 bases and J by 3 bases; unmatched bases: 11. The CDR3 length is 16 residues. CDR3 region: CASSFGWDRDFYEQYF. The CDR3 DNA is TGTGCCAGCAGTTTTGGCTGGGACAGAGACTTCTACGAGCAGTACTTC.

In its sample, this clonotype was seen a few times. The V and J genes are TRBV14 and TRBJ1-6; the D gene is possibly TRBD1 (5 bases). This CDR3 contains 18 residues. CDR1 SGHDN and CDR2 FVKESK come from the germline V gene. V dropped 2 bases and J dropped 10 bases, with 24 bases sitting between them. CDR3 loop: CASSQPPKTGTGGSPLHF. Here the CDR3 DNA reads TGTGCCAGCAGCCAACCCCCCAAGACCGGGACTGGGGGATCACCCCTCCACTTT. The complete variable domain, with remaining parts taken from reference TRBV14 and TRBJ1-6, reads EAGVTQFPSHSVIEKGQTVTLRCDPISGHDNLYWYRRVMGKEIKFLLHFVKESKQDESGMPNNRFLAERTGGTYSTLKVQPAELEDSGVYFCASSQPPKTGTGGSPLHFGNGTRLTVT.

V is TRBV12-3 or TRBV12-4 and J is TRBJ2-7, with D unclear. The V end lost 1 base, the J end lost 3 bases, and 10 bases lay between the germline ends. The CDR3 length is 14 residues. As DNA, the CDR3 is TGTGCCAGCAGTTTAGTCCCGGGTGTCTACGAGCAGTACTTC. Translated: CASSLVPGVYEQYF.

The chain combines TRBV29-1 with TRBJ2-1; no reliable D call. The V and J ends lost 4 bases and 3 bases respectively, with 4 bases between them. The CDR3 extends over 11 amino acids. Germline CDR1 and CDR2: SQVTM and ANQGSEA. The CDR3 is CSVVYYNEQFF. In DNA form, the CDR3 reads TGCAGCGTTGTTTACTACAATGAGCAGTTCTTC.

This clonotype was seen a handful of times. The CDR3: CSARGGTADYEQYF. The CDR3 nucleotides are TGCAGTGCTAGAGGGGGGACAGCAGACTACGAGCAGTACTTC. The chain links TRBV20-1 to TRBJ2-7; the match to TRBD1 covers 7 bases. This CDR3 contains 14 residues. CDR1 DFQATT and CDR2 SNEGSKA come from the germline V gene (reference sequence). V trimming: 1 base; J trimming: 3 bases; junction bases outside the gene matches: 6.

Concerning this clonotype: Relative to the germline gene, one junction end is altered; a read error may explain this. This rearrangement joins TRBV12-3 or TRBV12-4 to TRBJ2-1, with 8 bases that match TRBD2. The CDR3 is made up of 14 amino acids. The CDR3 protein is CASGLRGVGNEQFF. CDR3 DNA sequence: TGTGCCAGCGGTTTGCGGGGGGTAGGCAATGAGCAGTTCTTC.

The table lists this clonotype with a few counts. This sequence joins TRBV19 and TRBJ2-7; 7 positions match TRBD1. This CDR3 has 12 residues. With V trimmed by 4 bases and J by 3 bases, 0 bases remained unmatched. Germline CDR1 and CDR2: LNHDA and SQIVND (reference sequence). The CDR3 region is CASSTGGYEQYF. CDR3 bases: TGTGCCAGTAGTACAGGGGGCTACGAGCAGTACTTC.

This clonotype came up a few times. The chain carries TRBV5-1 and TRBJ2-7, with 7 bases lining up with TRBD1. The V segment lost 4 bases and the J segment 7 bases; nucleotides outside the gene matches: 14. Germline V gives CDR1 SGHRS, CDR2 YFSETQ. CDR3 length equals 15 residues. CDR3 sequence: CASSRETGTLWEQYF. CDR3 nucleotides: TGCGCCAGCAGCCGAGAGACAGGGACCTTATGGGAGCAGTACTTC.

The CDR3 DNA reads TGTGCCAGCAGCCCCTACCCGGGTGGGGAGATGATGAGGACAGATACGCAGTATTTT. Translation: CASSPYPGGEMMRTDTQYF. The chain recombines TRBV11-1 with TRBJ2-3; perhaps TRBD2 as D (5 bases). Trimming stripped 5 bases from V and 3 bases from J, with 27 bases between. The CDR3 has 19 amino acids. The germline V gene has CDR1 SGHAT and CDR2 FQDESV (reference sequence).